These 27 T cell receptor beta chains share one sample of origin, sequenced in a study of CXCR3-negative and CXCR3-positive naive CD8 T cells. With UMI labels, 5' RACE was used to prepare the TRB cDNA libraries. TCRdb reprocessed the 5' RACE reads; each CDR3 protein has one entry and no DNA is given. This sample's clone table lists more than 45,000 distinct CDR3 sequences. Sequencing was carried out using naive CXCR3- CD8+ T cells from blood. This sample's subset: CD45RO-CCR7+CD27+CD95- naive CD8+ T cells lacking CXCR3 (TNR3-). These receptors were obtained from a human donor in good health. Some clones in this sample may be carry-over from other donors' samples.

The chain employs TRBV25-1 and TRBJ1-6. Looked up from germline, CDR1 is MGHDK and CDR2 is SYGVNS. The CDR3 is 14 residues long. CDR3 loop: CASSDPAGNSPLHF. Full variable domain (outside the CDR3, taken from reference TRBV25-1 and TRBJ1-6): EADIYQTPRYLVIGTGKKITLECSQTMGHDKMYWYQQDPGMELHLIHYSYGVNSTEKGDLSSESTVSRIRTEHFPLTLESARPSHTSQYLCASSDPAGNSPLHFGNGTRLTVT.

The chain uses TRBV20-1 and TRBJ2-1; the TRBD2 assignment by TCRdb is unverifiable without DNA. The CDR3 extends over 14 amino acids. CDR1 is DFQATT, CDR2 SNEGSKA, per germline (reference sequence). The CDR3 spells CSARRTSGTNEQFF.

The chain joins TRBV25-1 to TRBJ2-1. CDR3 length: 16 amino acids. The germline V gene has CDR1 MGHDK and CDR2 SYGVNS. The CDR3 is CASSEYLQSSYNEQFF.

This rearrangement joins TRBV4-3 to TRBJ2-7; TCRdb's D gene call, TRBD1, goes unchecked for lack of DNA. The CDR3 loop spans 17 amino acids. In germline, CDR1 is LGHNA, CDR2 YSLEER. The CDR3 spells CASSQDGGTYNPYEQYF.

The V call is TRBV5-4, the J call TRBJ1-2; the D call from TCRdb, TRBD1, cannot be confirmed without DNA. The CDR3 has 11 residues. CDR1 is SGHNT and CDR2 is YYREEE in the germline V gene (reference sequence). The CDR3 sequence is CASEQPGGYTF.

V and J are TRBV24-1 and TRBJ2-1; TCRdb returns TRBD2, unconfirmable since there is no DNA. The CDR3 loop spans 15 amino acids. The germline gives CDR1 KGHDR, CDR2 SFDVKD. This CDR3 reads CATSDSDTSGDEQFF.

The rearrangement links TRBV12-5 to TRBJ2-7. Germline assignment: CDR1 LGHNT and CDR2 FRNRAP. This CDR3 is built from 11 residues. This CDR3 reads CASGNLYEQYF.

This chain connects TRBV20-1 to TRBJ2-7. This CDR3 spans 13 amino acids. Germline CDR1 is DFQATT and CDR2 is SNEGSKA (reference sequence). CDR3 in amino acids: CSAREVQVYEQYF.

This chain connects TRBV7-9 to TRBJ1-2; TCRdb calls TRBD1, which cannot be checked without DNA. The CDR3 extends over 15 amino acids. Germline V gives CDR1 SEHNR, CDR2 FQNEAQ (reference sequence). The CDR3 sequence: CASSANDRRGYGYTF.

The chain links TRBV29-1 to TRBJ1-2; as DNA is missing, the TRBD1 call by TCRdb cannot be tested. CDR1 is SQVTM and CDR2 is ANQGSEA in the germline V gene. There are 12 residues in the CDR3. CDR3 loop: CSAPALGYGYTF.

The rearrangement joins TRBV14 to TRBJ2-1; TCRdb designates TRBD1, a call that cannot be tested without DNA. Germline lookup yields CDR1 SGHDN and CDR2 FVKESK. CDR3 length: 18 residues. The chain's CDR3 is CASSQVRGQTMVGNEQFF.

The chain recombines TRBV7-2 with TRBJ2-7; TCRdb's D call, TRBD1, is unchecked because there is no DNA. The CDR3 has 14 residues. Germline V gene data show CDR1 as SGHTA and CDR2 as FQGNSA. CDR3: CASSLGREIYEQYF.

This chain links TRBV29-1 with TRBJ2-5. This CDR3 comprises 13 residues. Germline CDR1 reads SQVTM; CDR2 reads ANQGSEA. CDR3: CSVERSGQETQYF.

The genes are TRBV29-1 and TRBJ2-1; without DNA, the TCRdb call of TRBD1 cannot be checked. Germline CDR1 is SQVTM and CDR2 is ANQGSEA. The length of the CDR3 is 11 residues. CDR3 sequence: CSVDQGNEQFF.

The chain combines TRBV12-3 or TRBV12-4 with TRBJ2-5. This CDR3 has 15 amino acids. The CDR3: CASSFPDTDQETQYF.

CDR3 in amino acids: CASSPGTSGGPRETQYF. This chain links TRBV6-6 with TRBJ2-5; absent DNA, TCRdb's TRBD2 call cannot be checked. This CDR3 has 17 amino acids. Germline V gives CDR1 MNHNY, CDR2 SVGAGI (reference sequence).

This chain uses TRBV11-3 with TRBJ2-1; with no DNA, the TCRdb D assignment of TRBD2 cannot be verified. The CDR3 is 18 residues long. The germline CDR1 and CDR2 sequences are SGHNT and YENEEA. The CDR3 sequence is CASSFEAGGPPGQNEQFF.

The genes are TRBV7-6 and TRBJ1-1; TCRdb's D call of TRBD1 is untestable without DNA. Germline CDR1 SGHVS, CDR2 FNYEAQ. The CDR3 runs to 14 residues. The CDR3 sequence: CASTWAPEAAEAFF.

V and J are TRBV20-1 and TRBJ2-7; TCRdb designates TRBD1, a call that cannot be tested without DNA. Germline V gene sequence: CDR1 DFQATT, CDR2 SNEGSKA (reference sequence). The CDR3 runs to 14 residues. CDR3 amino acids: CSARDLAGDYEQYF.

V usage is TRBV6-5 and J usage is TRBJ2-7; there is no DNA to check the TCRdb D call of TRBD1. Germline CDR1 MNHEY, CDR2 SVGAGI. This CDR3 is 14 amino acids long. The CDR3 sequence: CATEIQGVSYEQYF.

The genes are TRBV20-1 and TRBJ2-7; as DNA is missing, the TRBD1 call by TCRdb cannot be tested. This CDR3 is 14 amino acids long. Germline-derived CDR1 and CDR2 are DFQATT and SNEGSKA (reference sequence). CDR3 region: CSANDRVDPDEQYF.

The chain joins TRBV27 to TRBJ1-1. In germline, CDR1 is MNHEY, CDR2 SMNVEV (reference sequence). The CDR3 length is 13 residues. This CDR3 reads CASRHSQLTEAFF.

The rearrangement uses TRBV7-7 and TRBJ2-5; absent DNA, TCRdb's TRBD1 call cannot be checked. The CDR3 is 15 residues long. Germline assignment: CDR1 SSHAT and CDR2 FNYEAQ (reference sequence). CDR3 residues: CASSSSQLSGETQYF. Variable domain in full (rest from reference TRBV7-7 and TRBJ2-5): GAGVSQSPRYKVTKRGQDVTLRCDPISSHATLYWYQQALGQGPEFLTYFNYEAQPDKSGLPSDRFSAERPEGSISTLTIQRTEQRDSAMYRCASSSSQLSGETQYFGPGTRLLVL.

The CDR3 spells CASSYSIHEQINTEAFF. The rearrangement joins TRBV6-5 to TRBJ1-1. Germline CDR1 is MNHEY and CDR2 is SVGAGI. The CDR3 has 17 residues.

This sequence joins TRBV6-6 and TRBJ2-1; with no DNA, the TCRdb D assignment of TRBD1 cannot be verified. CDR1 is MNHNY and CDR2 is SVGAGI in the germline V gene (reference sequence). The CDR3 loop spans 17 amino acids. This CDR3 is CASSYSNPDPDYNEQFF.

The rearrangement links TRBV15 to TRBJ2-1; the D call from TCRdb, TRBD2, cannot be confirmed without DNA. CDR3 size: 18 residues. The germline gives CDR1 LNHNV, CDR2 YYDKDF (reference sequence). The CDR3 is CATSRDRGGPPGDNEQFF.

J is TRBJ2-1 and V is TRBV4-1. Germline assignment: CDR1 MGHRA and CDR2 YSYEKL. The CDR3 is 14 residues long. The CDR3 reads CASSQDNGSDEQFF.